This record covers a single T cell receptor beta chain. The antigen remains unidentified. Isolation per sample recovered at least 7 million PBMCs. Per the germline V gene, CDR1 is SGHVS and CDR2 is FQNEAQ. Trimming shortened V by 6 bases and J by 5 bases, and 13 bases separated the two germline ends. CDR3 size: 13 residues. These data belong to a study of blood T cells in healthy people across ages. Whole-study results and caveats: As age increased, TCR beta diversity per million T cells fell in a roughly linear fashion. Estimated diversity across one million T cells was deemed an underestimate.

Using a J-beta primer mix together with a sample-barcoded 5' primer, a second PCR was run for roughly 6 to 11 cycles. TCRdb independently ran MiXCR on the 5' RACE reads; one entry per CDR3 protein. The profile shows fewer than 700,000 distinct CDR3 sequences, less than 60% of them singletons. This clonotype was sampled from a man older than 75 in good health. This rearrangement joins TRBV7-8 to TRBJ2-5; possibly TRBD2 for D (5 bases). Sequencing was performed on blood. The CDR3 reads CASSTSTFETQYF. CDR3 bases: TGTGCCAGCAGTACTAGTACCTTCGAGACCCAGTACTTC.